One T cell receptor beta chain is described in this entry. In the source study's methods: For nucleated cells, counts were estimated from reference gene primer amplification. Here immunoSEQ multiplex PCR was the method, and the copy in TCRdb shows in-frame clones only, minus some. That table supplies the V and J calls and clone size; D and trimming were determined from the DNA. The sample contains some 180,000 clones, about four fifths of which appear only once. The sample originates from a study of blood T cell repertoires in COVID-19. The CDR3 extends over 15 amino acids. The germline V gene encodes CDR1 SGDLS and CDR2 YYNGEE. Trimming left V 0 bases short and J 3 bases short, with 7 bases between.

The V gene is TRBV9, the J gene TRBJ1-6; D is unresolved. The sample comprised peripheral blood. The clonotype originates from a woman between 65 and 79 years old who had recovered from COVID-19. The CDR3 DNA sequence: TGTGCCAGCAGCGTAGGATCCAGCTATAATTCACCCCTCCACTTT. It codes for CASSVGSSYNSPLHF.